This T cell receptor (beta chain) was documented in a study of cytomegalovirus exposure and HLA in healthy donors. Assay: immunoSEQ multiplex PCR; the TCRdb copy retains only in-frame clones and omits some. This table holds 56,000 or so clones, roughly 93% found once. The receptor's source is a woman between 18 and 30 years old in good health and CMV-seropositive. Sequenced input: PBMCs.

Here the CDR3 DNA reads TGTGCCAGCAGTGTGCGAGGGTCGAGCTCTGGAAACACCATATATTTT. It codes for CASSVRGSSSGNTIYF. The V gene is TRBV2, the J gene TRBJ1-3; D is unclear. Germline assignment: CDR1 SNHLY and CDR2 FYNNEI. Trimming took 4 bases from V and 0 from J, leaving 13 bases between them. CDR3 length: 16 amino acids.